The 2 T cell receptor beta chains below all came from one sample that was sequenced in a study of shared clonotypes between healthy human individuals. The repertoire was sequenced with immunoSEQ multiplex PCR; TCRdb's copy has only in-frame clones and lacks some. The repertoire holds millions of clones, with roughly 92% as singletons. Sequencing was performed on naive CD4+ T cells sorted from blood. Subset here: CD45RA+ positively selected. These TCRs come from a man in his late teens or twenties in good health.

The chain couples TRBV30 to TRBJ2-2; 7 bases align to TRBD1. Germline CDR1 reads GTSNPN; CDR2 reads SVGIG (reference sequence). V lost 3 bases and J lost 0; bases outside the gene matches: 4. There are 15 residues in the CDR3. The DNA for the CDR3 is TGTGCCTGGAGCGCTGACAGGGCGAACACCGGGGAGCTGTTTTTT. Translation gives CAWSADRANTGELFF.

This sequence joins TRBV7-9 and TRBJ1-2; 10 positions agree with TRBD1. Trimming took 6 bases from V and 8 from J; bases not matched to a gene: 12. This CDR3 comprises 15 residues. CDR1 SEHNR and CDR2 FQNEAQ come from the germline V gene (reference sequence). The CDR3 reads CASRLTGGAHRGYTF. As DNA, the CDR3 is TGTGCCAGCAGATTGACAGGGGGCGCTCACAGGGGCTACACCTTC.